This TCR beta chain was sequenced during a study of T cell responses to AZD1222 COVID-19 vaccine (dated by TCRdb to 2020 to 2023). Some background on the complete study: A total of 230 to 250 trial participants underwent TCR sequencing, of whom nearly 210 received two doses of AZD1222 and some 25 received two doses of the MenACWY control vaccine. Trial participants were enrolled into age subgroups of 18-55, 56-69 and 70-plus years, which contained around 150, 29 and 61 TCR-sequenced participants, respectively.

This sample's time point label indicates: about 28 days (+/-7) after the second vaccine dose. AZD1222 recipients given second doses at about 4 weeks or at about 12 weeks were pooled, since spike-specific TCR depth and breadth were not found to differ between the two schedules. The vaccinee samples were drawn from two UK trials, COV001 and COV002, one of which was a single-blind randomized controlled phase 2/3 trial testing AZD1222 (ChAdOx1 nCoV-19) in healthy adults. Trial participant PBMC samples were collected at day 0 and day 28 after the second dose for TCRbeta chain sequencing. What the study reported, not specific to this receptor: The vaccine-associated CD4 TCRs covered the entire spike protein, and the dominant responses fell in regions 160-218 and 743-854. Conclusions about previously exposed vaccinees were limited because only a handful of AZD1222 recipients were SARS-CoV-2 seropositive at baseline. Because no samples from the day 14 peak response were available, repertoires could be characterized only after the peak T cell response. Epitopes outside the regions mutated in the B.1.351 and B.1.1.7 variants were reportedly recognized by nearly half of the unique spike-specific TCRs. After two AZD1222 doses, both the breadth and the depth of spike-specific TCRs were significantly higher than at day 0 and than in MenACWY recipients. The 56-69-year group was small, and its depth increase did not reach significance, likely because of low power. Participants were mostly white British, with more females than males. The authors suggested clonal diversity may have been underestimated.

The CDR3 regions of human TCRbeta chains were subjected to immunosequencing. The study's processing was this. TCRs in the repertoires were matched against a reference library of SARS-CoV-2-specific TCRs that had been generated with the MIRA antigen-specificity platform. Breadth meant the fraction of unique TCRs that were SARS-CoV-2-associated, whereas depth meant the fraction of total T cells that were SARS-CoV-2-associated. Each spike-specific TCR was assigned to its reactive spike region and to a CD4 or CD8 class using the MIRA data. Log10-transformed breadth and depth values were compared by one-way ANOVA with Sidak's multiple comparisons tests. The clones in this table, taken by TCRdb from immuneACCESS, are in-frame only. Not every clone is retained; where verified, under half of the shortfall comes from an unresolved V gene, and the cause of the rest is unknown. V and J calls plus clone size are reproduced from that table; the DNA served to infer D and trimming. For this sample the table gives more than 150,000 clones, of which 90% to 95% were detected only once. The ten most abundant clones make up around 1.6% of the sample.

According to the germline V gene, CDR1 reads KGHDR and CDR2 reads SFDVKD. V was cut back by 1 base and J by 4 bases, leaving a gap of 3 bases between them. Its CDR3 holds 12 amino acids, cysteine through phenylalanine. The sequence is cut down to CDR3 DNA, 36 bases in frame from base 1. With respect to this clone: This receptor's antigen is unknown. No much larger clone exists at a distance of one base, and base qualities are not known.

This TCR derives from an adult who received the AZD1222 COVID-19 vaccine. This specimen consisted of peripheral blood, obtained 28 days after the second AZD1222 dose. The rearranged chain carries TRBV24-1 and TRBJ1-2, with no reliable assignment of the D segment. This receptor carries the CDR3 CATSDLIYGYTF. The DNA is as follows: TGTGCCACCAGTGATTTAATCTATGGCTACACCTTC.